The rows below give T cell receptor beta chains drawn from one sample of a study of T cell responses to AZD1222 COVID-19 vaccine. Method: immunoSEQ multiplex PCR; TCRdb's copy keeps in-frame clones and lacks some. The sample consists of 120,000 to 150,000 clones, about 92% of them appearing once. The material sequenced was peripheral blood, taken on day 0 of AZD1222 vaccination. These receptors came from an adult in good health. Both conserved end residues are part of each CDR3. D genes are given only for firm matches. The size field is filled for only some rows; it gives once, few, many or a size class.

DNA: TGTGCCAGTGACAGTAATTCACCCCTCCACTTT
CDR3: CASDSNSPLHF
size: NA
D: NA
V: TRBV7-9
J: TRBJ1-6

DNA: TGTGCCAGTAGTAGGGGACCACCTCTATGGGAGCAGTACTTC
CDR3: CASSRGPPLWEQYF
size: NA
D: NA
V: TRBV19
J: TRBJ2-7

DNA: TGCAGTGCTAGTAAAGCGGGGGGCGTCGATAATCAGCCCCAGCATTTT
CDR3: CSASKAGGVDNQPQHF
size: NA
D: NA
V: TRBV20-1
J: TRBJ1-5

DNA: TGCGCCAGCAGCTTGACTAGCGCCAACACCGGGGAGCTGTTTTTT
CDR3: CASSLTSANTGELFF
size: once
D: TRBD2
V: TRBV5-1
J: TRBJ2-2

DNA: TGTGCCAGCAGTGCTCTAGCGGGGGCAGGTGGGGAGACCCAGTACTTC
CDR3: CASSALAGAGGETQYF
size: NA
D: TRBD2
V: TRBV6-1
J: TRBJ2-5

DNA: TGTGCCAGCAGCTTGGCGACAGTGTATGGCTACACCTTC
CDR3: CASSLATVYGYTF
size: NA
D: NA
V: TRBV5-4
J: TRBJ1-2

DNA: TGTGCCTGGAGCGCAAGACAGGGGTATAGCAATCAGCCCCAGCATTTT
CDR3: CAWSARQGYSNQPQHF
size: NA
D: TRBD1
V: TRBV30
J: TRBJ1-5

DNA: TGTGCCAGCAGGCCTAGAACCTCCTATGGCTACACCTTC
CDR3: CASRPRTSYGYTF
size: NA
D: NA
V: TRBV6-2/TRBV6-3
J: TRBJ1-2

DNA: TGTGCCAGCAGCCCTAACCTGAACACTGAAGCTTTCTTT
CDR3: CASSPNLNTEAFF
size: NA
D: NA
V: TRBV7-9
J: TRBJ1-1

DNA: TGTGCCAGCAGCTTAGCGAGACAGGGAGTCGATGAGCAGTTCTTC
CDR3: CASSLARQGVDEQFF
size: NA
D: TRBD1
V: TRBV7-9
J: TRBJ2-1

DNA: TGCGCCAGCAGCTTCGCTCTAGCGGGGGAAACCCAGTACTTC
CDR3: CASSFALAGETQYF
size: NA
D: TRBD2
V: TRBV5-1
J: TRBJ2-5

DNA: TGCGCCAGCAGCGTGGGACAGGCCTACGAGCAGTACTTC
CDR3: CASSVGQAYEQYF
size: NA
D: TRBD1
V: TRBV5-1
J: TRBJ2-7

DNA: TGTGCCAGCAGCCAAGTTGTTAGGGCGGCGGGGGAAAAACTGTTTTTT
CDR3: CASSQVVRAAGEKLFF
size: NA
D: NA
V: TRBV4-2
J: TRBJ1-4